The rows below give T cell receptor beta chains drawn from one sample of a study of blood T cells in healthy people across ages. In TCRdb, the 5' RACE reads were re-called with MiXCR into one record per CDR3 protein. This sample has over a million distinct CDR3 sequences, with 45% found just once. The sequenced sample was blood. Receptors originate from a woman in her sixties in good health. Both conserved end residues are part of each CDR3. D genes are given only for firm matches. Clone size is given for some rows only: seen once, a few or many times, or a class if the clone is expanded.

clone size: few
J gene: TRBJ2-7
V gene: TRBV5-1
D gene: TRBD2
CDR3 protein: CASSLVSSGDYEQYF
CDR3 DNA: TGCGCCAGCAGCTTGGTATCTAGCGGGGATTACGAGCAGTACTTC

clone size: -
J gene: TRBJ2-7
V gene: TRBV9
D gene: TRBD2
CDR3 protein: CASSVSGRAEQYF
CDR3 DNA: TGTGCCAGCAGCGTCAGCGGGAGAGCCGAGCAGTACTTC

clone size: -
J gene: TRBJ2-5
V gene: TRBV30
D gene: TRBD1
CDR3 protein: CAWTAGQGLREQYF
CDR3 DNA: TGTGCCTGGACTGCGGGACAGGGGTTGAGGGAGCAGTACTTC

clone size: -
J gene: TRBJ1-4
V gene: TRBV4-1
D gene: TRBD1
CDR3 protein: CASSQDGRTGPNEKLFF
CDR3 DNA: TGCGCCAGCAGCCAAGATGGGCGGACAGGGCCTAATGAAAAACTGTTTTTT

clone size: -
J gene: TRBJ1-1
V gene: TRBV6-5
D gene: -
CDR3 protein: CASSYWDRNTEAFF
CDR3 DNA: TGTGCCAGCAGTTATTGGGACCGGAACACTGAAGCTTTCTTT

clone size: -
J gene: TRBJ2-7
V gene: TRBV2
D gene: -
CDR3 protein: CASTPDGTRNYEQYF
CDR3 DNA: TGTGCCAGCACCCCGGACGGAACAAGGAACTACGAGCAGTACTTC

clone size: few
J gene: TRBJ1-6
V gene: TRBV10-3
D gene: TRBD1
CDR3 protein: CAISRQGTSYNSPLHF
CDR3 DNA: TGTGCCATCAGTAGACAGGGGACCTCCTATAATTCACCCCTCCACTTT

clone size: -
J gene: TRBJ2-3
V gene: TRBV21-1
D gene: -
CDR3 protein: CASSKQPPDTQYF
CDR3 DNA: TGTGCCAGCAGCAAGCAACCCCCAGATACGCAGTATTTT

clone size: few
J gene: TRBJ2-3
V gene: TRBV20-1
D gene: -
CDR3 protein: CSARTSSTDTQYF
CDR3 DNA: TGCAGTGCTAGAACCTCCAGCACAGATACGCAGTATTTT

clone size: -
J gene: TRBJ2-1
V gene: TRBV4-2
D gene: -
CDR3 protein: CASSHAREDEQFF
CDR3 DNA: TGTGCCAGCAGCCATGCCAGGGAGGATGAGCAGTTCTTC